This T cell receptor beta chain was sequenced in a study of shared clonotypes between healthy human individuals. Study in general: The plates for each donor numbered three CD4 naive, three CD4 memory, two CD8 naive and one CD8 memory.

Trimming took off 4 bases at V and 6 bases at J, with 19 bases between the two ends. CDR1 is SGHRS, CDR2 YFSETQ, per germline. This CDR3 has 15 amino acids. Generated by immunoSEQ multiplex PCR, the TCRdb table keeps only in-frame clones and is missing some. This sample carries about 1.1 million clones, roughly 80% of them seen once, and the ten largest clones take 0.89%. Adult donors, all healthy and HIV-negative, had no recent acute infections or vaccinations. Subsets obtained from CD4+ cells comprised CD45RA+ naive and CD45RA-negative memory cells. The sequence derives from a young man in good health. Some clones in this sample may be carry-over from other donors' samples. The sample taken for sequencing was memory CD4+ T cells from PBMCs. The sample's subset: CD45RA-negative fraction. The rearrangement uses TRBV5-1 and TRBJ1-1; D is ambiguous. The CDR3 is CASSLGRDEQSEAFF. CDR3 coding DNA: TGCGCCAGCAGCCTAGGACGAGATGAACAGTCTGAAGCTTTCTTT.